One sample yielded the 29 T cell receptor beta chains listed below, sequenced in a study of cytomegalovirus exposure and HLA in healthy donors. PCR involved 60 Vbeta and 13 Jbeta primers. The assay was immunoSEQ multiplex PCR, and TCRdb's table has in-frame clones only and misses some. The sample shows about 140,000 clones, around 76% of them seen only once. The sample consisted of PBMCs. The origin of the receptors is a male donor in good health and CMV-seronegative.

CDR3 loop: CATSREFTAIYNEQFF. The CDR3 bases are TGTGCCACCAGCAGAGAATTCACAGCAATCTACAATGAGCAGTTCTTC. The rearrangement links TRBV15 to TRBJ2-1; unclear D gene. V lost 0 bases and J 3 bases, leaving 12 bases between the germline ends. The germline CDR1 and CDR2 sequences are LNHNV and YYDKDF (reference sequence). There are 16 residues in the CDR3.

The chain is built from TRBV1 and TRBJ1-3; TRBD1 reflects the table's D call only, with no check against the DNA. TRBV1 is a pseudogene segment. The length of the CDR3 is 17 residues. The CDR3 sequence is CTSSLLEGRGLGNTIYF. CDR3 sequence (DNA): TGCACCAGCAGCCTTCTCGAGGGCAGGGGGCTAGGAAACACCATATATTTT.

The chain is built from TRBV6-5 and TRBJ1-2, with a possible D match to TRBD1 (6 bases). CDR3 size: 14 residues. Trimming cost V 2 bases and J 11 bases, with 18 bases left between them. The V gene's germline CDR1 is MNHEY and CDR2 SVGAGI. The DNA for the CDR3 is TGTGCCAGCAGTTACACGACGATACAGGGAGGGTACACCTTC. Amino acids: CASSYTTIQGGYTF.

Only a few counts were recorded for this clone. This chain joins TRBV9 and TRBJ1-6; TRBD1 aligns across 7 bases. CDR1 SGDLS and CDR2 YYNGEE come from the germline V gene. The CDR3 is made up of 16 amino acids. V trimming: 4 bases; J trimming: 7 bases; junction bases outside the gene matches: 11. The CDR3 protein is CASSPGGGRGNSPLHF. CDR3 sequence (DNA): TGTGCCAGCAGCCCGGGAGGGGGCCGAGGGAATTCACCCCTCCACTTT.

The chain links TRBV7-9 to TRBJ2-7; D may be TRBD2 (6 bases). The germline V and J ends were trimmed by 1 base and 6 bases, with 28 bases remaining between them. CDR1 is SEHNR and CDR2 is FQNEAQ in the germline V gene (reference sequence). The length of the CDR3 is 19 residues. The CDR3 is CASSLGSGGDHRLFGEQYF. The DNA for the CDR3 is TGTGCCAGCAGCTTAGGGTCTGGCGGGGATCATCGTTTATTCGGCGAGCAGTACTTC.

The rearrangement joins TRBV7-9 to TRBJ2-1; D gene unclear. Looked up from germline, CDR1 is SEHNR and CDR2 is FQNEAQ (reference sequence). The CDR3 contains 12 residues. V lost 3 bases and J 10 bases, leaving 10 bases between the germline ends. CDR3 region: CASSFSANEQFF. Here the CDR3 DNA reads TGTGCCAGCAGCTTTTCCGCGAACGAGCAGTTCTTC.

The chain recombines TRBV7-2 with TRBJ1-5; TRBD1 agrees at 8 bases. Germline loops: CDR1 SGHTA, CDR2 FQGNSA. The CDR3 covers 13 residues. Unmatched junction bases numbered 4, after V lost 5 bases and J lost 7 bases. Written as DNA, the CDR3 is TGTGCCAGCAGCGTCAGGGGGCAGCAGCCCCAGCATTTT. Translated: CASSVRGQQPQHF.

J is TRBJ1-2 and V is TRBV4-2, with D unresolved. This CDR3 is 14 amino acids long. V gave up 4 bases and J gave up 4 bases, with 13 bases separating them. CDR1 and CDR2 (germline): LGHNA, YNFKEQ. DNA of the CDR3: TGTGCCAGCAGCCCCTCGCCACAAATCTATGGCTACACCTTC. Protein sequence: CASSPSPQIYGYTF.

This chain connects TRBV9 to TRBJ2-5; 11 bases agree with TRBD2. The DNA end lines up better with TRBJ2-7; the J call may be wrong. Germline V CDR1 and CDR2: SGDLS, YYNGEE. CDR3 length equals 14 residues. The CDR3: CASSVGGLADEQYF. The CDR3 nucleotides read TGTGCCAGCAGCGTAGGGGGACTAGCGGACGAGCAGTACTTC.

In its sample, this clone was seen a few times. The J gene is TRBJ2-2, the V gene TRBV2; D gene uncertain. Per germline, CDR1 SNHLY and CDR2 FYNNEI. This CDR3 comprises 12 residues. V dropped 8 bases and J dropped 7 bases, with 11 bases sitting between them. CDR3 protein: CASGSRDGELFF. DNA for the CDR3: TGTGCCAGCGGTAGTCGTGACGGGGAGCTGTTTTTT.

The chain recombines TRBV11-2 with TRBJ1-1; 7 positions match TRBD1. Trimming removed 6 bases from V and 0 bases from J; junction bases left unmatched: 7. This CDR3 comprises 15 residues. Germline V lookup: CDR1 SGHAT, CDR2 FQNNGV. The CDR3 sequence is CASSPRTGLNTEAFF. The CDR3 region has the DNA TGTGCCAGCAGTCCCAGGACAGGTTTGAACACTGAAGCTTTCTTT.

V usage is TRBV7-8 and J usage is TRBJ1-1, with no clear D. The V end lost 1 base, the J end lost 1 base, and 13 bases lay between the germline ends. The germline V gene encodes CDR1 SGHVS and CDR2 FQNEAQ. This CDR3 is 16 amino acids long. In DNA form, the CDR3 reads TGTGCCAGCAGCTTAGTTTATCGGAGAGGGAACACTGAAGCTTTCTTT. It encodes CASSLVYRRGNTEAFF.

This chain connects TRBV30 to TRBJ2-7, with 8 nucleotides matching TRBD1. Germline loops: CDR1 GTSNPN, CDR2 SVGIG (reference sequence). The CDR3 contains 13 residues. Trimming at V came to 1 base and at J to 6 bases, leaving 5 bases not matched to a gene. CDR3 in DNA: TGTGCCTGGAGTGCGACAGGGGAGGCCGAGCAGTACTTC. It specifies CAWSATGEAEQYF. Looking up the rest from reference TRBV30 and TRBJ2-7 gives the full variable domain: SQTIHQWPATLVQPVGSPLSLECTVEGTSNPNLYWYRQAAGRGLQLLFYSVGIGQISSEVPQNLSASRPQDRQFILSSKKLLLSDSGFYLCAWSATGEAEQYFGPGTRLTVT.

J is TRBJ2-3 and V is TRBV5-1, with 7 bases that match TRBD2. The germline V gene encodes CDR1 SGHRS and CDR2 YFSETQ. With 4 bases clipped from V and 0 bases from J, the junction kept 11 bases outside the gene matches. The length of the CDR3 is 17 residues. The CDR3 sequence: CASSSPTSKYSTDTQYF. The CDR3 DNA sequence: TGCGCCAGCAGCAGCCCGACTAGCAAGTATAGCACAGATACGCAGTATTTT.

CDR3 in DNA: TGTGCCAGCAGCTTAAGTCCAAGGGGCTTGGATACGCAGTATTTT. It translates to CASSLSPRGLDTQYF. V and J are TRBV13 and TRBJ2-3, with D perhaps TRBD1 (5 bases). The CDR3 is 15 residues long. Germline V CDR1 and CDR2: PRHDT, FYEKMQ (reference sequence). V lost 2 bases and J 6 bases, leaving 15 bases between the germline ends.

The chain links TRBV6-4 to TRBJ1-2; a possible D gene is TRBD1 (6 bases). The CDR3 is 14 residues long. Germline CDR1 is MRHNA and CDR2 is SNTAGT. Trimming left V 0 bases short and J 8 bases short, with 13 bases between. The CDR3 nucleotides are TGTGCCAGCAGTGACTCGCGGGGGCTGTCGGGCTACACCTTC. Encoded protein: CASSDSRGLSGYTF.

This clone was seen just once. The chain recombines TRBV11-2 with TRBJ1-4; D is undetermined. The V and J ends lost 0 bases and 7 bases respectively, with 6 bases between them. The length of the CDR3 is 13 residues. Germline V CDR1 and CDR2: SGHAT, FQNNGV. The DNA of the CDR3 is TGTGCCAGCAGCTTAGATGCGGGTGAAAAACTGTTTTTT. Encoded protein: CASSLDAGEKLFF.

This clone was counted a few times. This rearrangement joins TRBV6-6 to TRBJ2-7; TRBD2 aligns across 11 bases. The junction had 7 bases not matched to a gene; V was cut back by 6 bases and J by 3 bases. CDR3 length: 15 residues. Germline values: CDR1 MNHNY, CDR2 SVGAGI (reference sequence). The CDR3 sequence: CASRSPGLAGYEQYF. The CDR3 DNA follows: TGTGCCAGCAGAAGCCCCGGACTAGCGGGCTACGAGCAGTACTTC.

This chain connects TRBV19 to TRBJ2-1, with D possibly matching TRBD2 (5 bases). The CDR3 length is 14 residues. The V end lost 7 bases, the J end lost 2 bases, and 12 bases lay between the germline ends. In germline, CDR1 is LNHDA, CDR2 SQIVND (reference sequence). In DNA form, the CDR3 reads TGTGCCAGTAAAGGTCCGGGGACCTACAATGAGCAGTTCTTC. This translates into CASKGPGTYNEQFF.

The chain recombines TRBV30 with TRBJ1-2; D may be TRBD1 (5 bases). V dropped 3 bases and J dropped 3 bases, with 11 bases sitting between them. The CDR3 length is 13 residues. Germline V gene lookup returns CDR1 GTSNPN and CDR2 SVGIG (reference sequence). DNA of the CDR3: TGTGCCTGGAGCCAGGGCTATGACTATGGCTACACCTTC. This sequence encodes CAWSQGYDYGYTF.

The CDR3 sequence is CASSPPPRGAGELFF. The CDR3 DNA is TGTGCCAGCTCACCACCGCCCAGGGGAGCCGGGGAGCTGTTTTTT. This chain joins TRBV18 and TRBJ2-2; weak D call: TRBD1 (6 bases). Trimming took off 0 bases at V and 6 bases at J, with 11 bases between the two ends. The CDR3 totals 15 residues. The V gene's germline CDR1 is KGHSH and CDR2 LQKENI.

The gene calls are TRBV10-1 and TRBJ1-5; a possible D gene is TRBD1 (5 bases). The CDR3 covers 15 residues. V dropped 4 bases and J dropped 0 bases, with 10 bases sitting between them. Germline CDR1 reads WNHNN; CDR2 reads SYGVQD (reference sequence). The CDR3 region is CASSGSTDSNQPQHF. For the CDR3, the DNA is TGCGCCAGCAGTGGATCGACAGATAGCAATCAGCCCCAGCATTTT.

V usage is TRBV7-8 and J usage is TRBJ2-7; D ambiguous. Germline lookup yields CDR1 SGHVS and CDR2 FQNEAQ. The CDR3 is 13 amino acids. Between the trimmed V and J ends, which lost 4 bases and 6 bases, there was a span of 13 bases. The CDR3 sequence is CASSSSRIAEQYF. The DNA of the CDR3 is TGTGCCAGCAGCTCCAGTCGTATCGCCGAGCAGTACTTC.

V is TRBV11-2 and J is TRBJ2-5; TRBD2 is a possible D gene (5 bases). The ends were cut back, 5 bases at V and 5 bases at J, with 21 bases in the middle. This CDR3 has 16 amino acids. The germline V gene encodes CDR1 SGHAT and CDR2 FQNNGV. The CDR3 DNA follows: TGTGCCAGCAGCCCCCCCGGGTTTAAGCGAGGGGAGACCCAGTACTTC. Residues: CASSPPGFKRGETQYF.

This clone appeared once. This chain's CDR3 is CASSPTLYEEKLFF. For the CDR3, the DNA is TGTGCCAGCAGCCCCACCCTTTACGAGGAAAAACTGTTTTTT. J is TRBJ1-4 and V is TRBV6-4; D gene ambiguous. CDR3 length: 14 amino acids. The germline V gene encodes CDR1 MRHNA and CDR2 SNTAGT. V was trimmed by 6 bases and J by 8 bases, leaving 16 bases between them.

The chain carries TRBV27 and TRBJ2-5; 15 nucleotides match TRBD2. The CDR3 totals 15 residues. V lost 6 bases and J lost 9; bases outside the gene matches: 8. Germline values: CDR1 MNHEY, CDR2 SMNVEV (reference sequence). The CDR3 region is CASSRTSGGARAQYF. The CDR3 DNA sequence: TGTGCCAGCAGCCGGACTAGCGGGGGGGCGAGGGCCCAGTACTTC.

The gene calls are TRBV29-1 and TRBJ1-5, with D unresolved. Trimming left V 5 bases short and J 1 base short, with 12 bases between. Germline V CDR1 and CDR2: SQVTM, ANQGSEA. The CDR3 sequence is 14 residues long. CDR3 sequence reads: CSVSVGLSNQPQHF. The CDR3 bases are TGCAGCGTTTCTGTCGGTTTGAGCAATCAGCCCCAGCATTTT.

The rearrangement links TRBV30 to TRBJ1-5; D gene uncertain. Germline lookup yields CDR1 GTSNPN and CDR2 SVGIG (reference sequence). Trimming took off 2 bases at V and 2 bases at J, with 7 bases between the two ends. There are 13 residues in the CDR3. CDR3 region: CAWSSGGNQPQHF. CDR3 sequence (DNA): TGTGCCTGGAGTTCCGGGGGCAATCAGCCCCAGCATTTT.

The chain combines TRBV5-4 with TRBJ2-3, with 8 bases fitting TRBD1. The J segment lost 6 bases and the V segment lost 1 base, leaving 7 bases of the junction unmatched. The CDR3 extends over 15 amino acids. Germline V gives CDR1 SGHNT, CDR2 YYREEE (reference sequence). In DNA form, the CDR3 reads TGTGCCAGCAGCTTGCCGGACAGGGCTTACGATACGCAGTATTTT. Its translation: CASSLPDRAYDTQYF.